These 18 T cell receptor beta chains originate from one sample sequenced in a study of blood T cell repertoires in COVID-19. The table came from immunoSEQ multiplex PCR; TCRdb's copy has only in-frame clones and leaves some out. The sample has over 70,000 clones; around 77% are singletons. The material sequenced was peripheral blood. Every receptor here comes from an older man with COVID-19, enrolled during active disease.

This clone was detected only a few times. The chain joins TRBV9 to TRBJ2-7; no clear D gene. Per the germline V gene, CDR1 is SGDLS and CDR2 is YYNGEE. Trimming shortened V by 0 bases and J by 6 bases, and 4 bases separated the two germline ends. The CDR3 sequence is 11 residues long. CDR3 DNA sequence: TGTGCCAGCAGCGTAGGGAGCGAGCAGTACTTC. Protein product: CASSVGSEQYF.

In this sample, this clone turned up a few times. This sequence joins TRBV28 and TRBJ1-4; 7 positions agree with TRBD1. The CDR3 consists of 16 residues. From germline, CDR1 is MDHEN and CDR2 SYDVKM. The trim removed 6 bases at V and 5 bases at J, leaving 12 bases unmatched. CDR3 amino acids: CASSHYPLTGNEKLFF. CDR3 nucleotides: TGTGCCAGCAGCCACTACCCCTTGACAGGGAATGAAAAACTGTTTTTT.

The chain couples TRBV3-1 (or the pseudogene TRBV3-2) to TRBJ2-3, with D tentatively TRBD2 (5 bases). V shed 2 bases and J shed 4 bases, with 13 bases lying between them. The germline V gene encodes CDR1 LGHDT and CDR2 YNNKEL (reference sequence). This CDR3 is built from 15 residues. CDR3 loop: CASSQSPGNSDTQYF. Written as DNA, the CDR3 is TGTGCCAGCAGCCAATCTCCCGGGAACTCAGATACGCAGTATTTT.

To note about this clone: The same CDR3 is also encoded by other DNA sequences in this sample. The J gene is TRBJ2-7, the V gene TRBV5-1, with TRBD1 matching over 9 bases. The CDR3 contains 15 residues. CDR1 and CDR2 (germline): SGHRS, YFSETQ. V lost 3 bases, J lost 2 bases, and 6 bases stayed unmatched. CDR3 nucleotides: TGCGCCAGCAGCTCGGGACAGGGCGGGACCTACGAGCAGTACTTC. Translating gives CASSSGQGGTYEQYF.

This clone appeared a few times. The genes are TRBV30 and TRBJ1-1, with D hard to call. CDR1 is GTSNPN, CDR2 SVGIG, per germline (reference sequence). V lost 1 base, J lost 0 bases, and 15 bases lay in between. This CDR3 region has 16 residues. DNA for the CDR3: TGTGCCTGGAGTGAGATGTTTGAGGCCCTGAACACTGAAGCTTTCTTT. The encoded protein is CAWSEMFEALNTEAFF.

This clone was picked up a small number of times. The V call is TRBV2, the J call TRBJ1-3, with D hard to call. From germline, CDR1 is SNHLY and CDR2 FYNNEI. The CDR3 consists of 14 residues. V was shortened by 3 bases and J by 0 bases, with 6 bases between the two germline ends. The CDR3 sequence: CASSEPRSGNTIYF. CDR3 sequence (DNA): TGTGCCAGCAGTGAGCCGCGCTCTGGAAACACCATATATTTT.

This chain connects TRBV18 to TRBJ1-1; 9 bases align to TRBD1. CDR1 and CDR2 (germline): KGHSH, LQKENI. V trimming: 2 bases; J trimming: 4 bases; junction bases outside the gene matches: 2. This CDR3 has 14 amino acids. The CDR3 here is CASSPGQGITEAFF. In nucleotides, the CDR3 is TGTGCCAGCTCACCAGGACAGGGGATCACTGAAGCTTTCTTT.

The V and J genes are TRBV3-1 (or the pseudogene TRBV3-2) and TRBJ2-1; 8 positions match TRBD2. CDR1 and CDR2 from the germline V gene are LGHDT and YNNKEL (reference sequence). Trimming removed 3 bases from V and 8 bases from J; junction bases left unmatched: 15. The CDR3 is 17 amino acids. CDR3 loop: CASSHLRGREGTDEQFF. CDR3 bases: TGTGCCAGCAGCCACCTAAGAGGTCGGGAGGGGACTGATGAGCAGTTCTTC.

The chain has TRBV3-1 (or the pseudogene TRBV3-2) and TRBJ1-2, with D tentatively TRBD1 (5 bases). V was clipped by 1 base and J by 10 bases, with 13 bases between them. CDR1 LGHDT and CDR2 YNNKEL come from the germline V gene (reference sequence). The length of the CDR3 is 13 residues. The CDR3 here is CASSQGSGRYYTF. In nucleotides, the CDR3 is TGTGCCAGCAGCCAAGGTTCAGGGAGGTACTACACCTTC.

This clone is a singleton in its sample. The rearrangement uses TRBV5-1 and TRBJ2-7; 7 bases are shared with TRBD1. Germline trimming cut 1 base from V and 2 bases from J; bases unmatched to any gene: 3. Germline-derived CDR1 and CDR2 are SGHRS and YFSETQ. The CDR3 totals 14 residues. The CDR3 bases are TGCGCCAGCAGCTTGTCAGACAGGGCCTACGAGCAGTACTTC. Amino acid sequence: CASSLSDRAYEQYF. Full variable domain (missing parts from reference TRBV5-1 and TRBJ2-7): KAGVTQTPRYLIKTRGQQVTLSCSPISGHRSVSWYQQTPGQGLQFLFEYFSETQRNKGNFPGRFSGRQFSNSRSEMNVSTLELGDSALYLCASSLSDRAYEQYFGPGTRLTVT.

This chain uses TRBV2 with TRBJ2-2; 8 nucleotides align to TRBD1. The junction had 7 bases not matched to a gene; V was cut back by 6 bases and J by 1 base. CDR3 length: 16 residues. The germline CDR1 and CDR2 sequences are SNHLY and FYNNEI. Here the CDR3 reads CASRSRDRRNTGELFF. The CDR3, as DNA: TGTGCCAGCAGGAGCCGGGACAGGCGGAACACCGGGGAGCTGTTTTTT.

The CDR3 DNA reads TGTGCCAGTAGTATAGGGGCGCACGGAAACACCATATATTTT. This translates into CASSIGAHGNTIYF. The rearrangement uses TRBV19 and TRBJ1-3; no firm D call. Germline V gene lookup returns CDR1 LNHDA and CDR2 SQIVND (reference sequence). The CDR3 has 14 residues. Trimming left V 1 base short and J 4 bases short, with 8 bases between.

V and J are TRBV6-5 and TRBJ2-2, with D hard to call. Germline V gene sequence: CDR1 MNHEY, CDR2 SVGAGI. Between the trimmed V and J ends, which lost 8 bases and 6 bases, there was a span of 7 bases. This CDR3 region has 11 residues. CDR3 residues: CASRGPGELFF. The CDR3 coding sequence is TGTGCCAGCCGAGGCCCCGGGGAGCTGTTTTTT.

This chain joins TRBV24-1 and TRBJ1-1; 8 bases match TRBD1. Germline-derived CDR1 and CDR2 are KGHDR and SFDVKD. The CDR3 spans 15 residues. The junction had 10 bases not matched to a gene; V was cut back by 7 bases and J by 4 bases. The chain's CDR3 is CATSPPPQGATEAFF. CDR3 nucleotide sequence: TGTGCCACCAGCCCTCCCCCCCAGGGGGCCACTGAAGCTTTCTTT.

V and J are TRBV6-5 and TRBJ1-2; D is possibly TRBD1 (5 bases). CDR3 length: 15 amino acids. Germline values: CDR1 MNHEY, CDR2 SVGAGI. With 2 bases removed from V and 4 bases from J, the gap between germline ends came to 14 bases. The CDR3: CASSYGAAVGYGYTF. CDR3 sequence (DNA): TGTGCCAGCAGTTACGGGGCCGCCGTCGGCTATGGCTACACCTTC.

The chain is built from TRBV5-3 and TRBJ1-2, with D tentatively TRBD1 (5 bases). TRBV5-3 is classed as an ORF, of uncertain function. The CDR3 spans 14 residues. Trimming left V 7 bases short and J 2 bases short, with 15 bases between. CDR3 protein: CARQGPRANYGYTF. CDR3 DNA sequence: TGTGCCAGACAGGGCCCCCGTGCAAACTATGGCTACACCTTC.

V and J are TRBV28 and TRBJ2-5; perhaps TRBD2 as D (6 bases). V lost 3 bases, J lost 1 base, and 6 bases lay in between. The CDR3 has 13 residues. Germline-derived CDR1 and CDR2 are MDHEN and SYDVKM. The CDR3 reads CASSFGGQETQYF. DNA of the CDR3: TGTGCCAGCAGTTTCGGGGGCCAAGAGACCCAGTACTTC. The complete variable domain, with remaining parts taken from reference TRBV28 and TRBJ2-5, reads DVKVTQSSRYLVKRTGEKVFLECVQDMDHENMFWYRQDPGLGLRLIYFSYDVKMKEKGDIPEGYSVSREKKERFSLILESASTNQTSMYLCASSFGGQETQYFGPGTRLLVL.

The table lists this clone with a few counts. The chain links TRBV5-1 to TRBJ2-1, with 7 positions matching TRBD2. Germline V CDR1 and CDR2: SGHRS, YFSETQ. The CDR3 contains 16 residues. V was pared by 0 bases and J by 8 bases, with 11 bases of the junction left unmatched. In nucleotides, the CDR3 is TGCGCCAGCAGCTTGGAGGTGCCGGGAGGCGGTGATGAGCAGTTCTTC. The encoded protein is CASSLEVPGGGDEQFF.